This TCR beta chain was sequenced in a study of CD4 and CD8 cells across lung adenocarcinoma regions. V was pared by 6 bases and J by 5 bases, with 8 bases of the junction left unmatched. Germline CDR1 is MNHNS and CDR2 is SASEGT. This CDR3 is 14 amino acids long. One entry per CDR3 protein, called by TCRdb with MiXCR from the PCR reads. The sample yields 13,000 to 15,000 distinct CDR3 sequences, just under 45% seen once. The TCR originated in a male donor with lung adenocarcinoma. The CD4 and CD8 labels of this study may be unreliable. The sample taken for sequencing was CD4+ T cells from the center of a lung tumor. The J gene is TRBJ1-2, the V gene TRBV6-1, with 8 nucleotides matching TRBD1. CDR3 loop: CASRRQGPLYGYTF. DNA for the CDR3: TGTGCCAGCAGACGACAGGGGCCACTGTATGGCTACACCTTC.